Below, 7 T cell receptor beta chains from the same sample are listed, as sequenced in a study of OX40 agonist ivuxolimab in advanced cancers. Data came from immunoSEQ multiplex PCR; TCRdb stores just in-frame clones and leaves some out. The table shows 31,000 or so clones, with 75% to 85% occurring only once. Sequencing used CD4+ or CD8+ T cells sorted from blood, obtained in a trial of the OX40 agonist ivuxolimab. The receptors shown here come from an adult with an advanced solid tumor such as melanoma, head and neck, liver or kidney cancer.

V is TRBV7-2 and J is TRBJ2-1; D remains unclear. Per germline, CDR1 SGHTA and CDR2 FQGNSA. The CDR3 length is 14 residues. With 5 bases removed from V and 7 bases from J, the gap between germline ends came to 15 bases. The CDR3 protein is CASSPSSSENEQFF. CDR3 sequence (DNA): TGTGCCAGCAGCCCCTCGTCGTCTGAAAATGAGCAGTTCTTC.

The chain recombines TRBV6-5 with TRBJ2-7; 7 nucleotides match TRBD1. CDR3 length equals 13 residues. The V segment lost 8 bases and the J segment 2 bases; nucleotides outside the gene matches: 6. Germline assignment: CDR1 MNHEY and CDR2 SVGAGI. The CDR3: CASFGTATYEQYF. The CDR3 DNA sequence: TGTGCCAGCTTCGGGACAGCTACCTACGAGCAGTACTTC.

The chain has TRBV6-5 and TRBJ2-7; 7 bases agree with TRBD1. CDR3 length: 15 amino acids. J gave up 3 bases and V 6 bases, and 11 bases lay outside the gene matches. CDR1 is MNHEY, CDR2 SVGAGI, per germline. The CDR3 bases are TGTGCCAGCAGCCCGGACAGGTCCTGGGACTACGAGCAGTACTTC. It translates to CASSPDRSWDYEQYF.

This chain joins TRBV18 and TRBJ2-2, with unresolved D. The germline V and J ends were trimmed by 2 bases and 4 bases, with 8 bases remaining between them. CDR1 and CDR2 (germline): KGHSH, LQKENI. The CDR3 spans 14 residues. The CDR3 is CASSPKGITGELFF. CDR3 DNA: TGTGCCAGCTCACCAAAAGGGATCACCGGGGAGCTGTTTTTT.

The chain combines TRBV28 with TRBJ2-5; D assignment may be TRBD1 or TRBD2 (5 bases each). V was pared by 7 bases and J by 7 bases, with 16 bases between. The CDR3 runs to 13 residues. Germline V lookup: CDR1 MDHEN, CDR2 SYDVKM. The CDR3 region has the DNA TGTGCCAGCACTAGTCTCATTGGGGGGACCCAGTACTTC. It codes for CASTSLIGGTQYF. The variable domain in full, with the rest retrieved from reference TRBV28 and TRBJ2-5, is DVKVTQSSRYLVKRTGEKVFLECVQDMDHENMFWYRQDPGLGLRLIYFSYDVKMKEKGDIPEGYSVSREKKERFSLILESASTNQTSMYLCASTSLIGGTQYFGPGTRLLVL.

The count of this clone is one. This chain uses TRBV11-3 with TRBJ2-5, with D perhaps given as TRBD1 or TRBD2 (5 bases each). The CDR3 totals 13 residues. V gave up 1 base and J gave up 5 bases, with 8 bases separating them. In germline, CDR1 is SGHNT, CDR2 YENEEA. The CDR3 spells CASSLGGLETQYF. Written as DNA, the CDR3 is TGTGCCAGCAGCTTAGGGGGGTTGGAGACCCAGTACTTC.

V and J are TRBV5-1 and TRBJ2-2, with a weak D call TRBD1 (6 bases). V was cut by 0 bases and J by 3 bases, with 12 bases left in between. Germline V CDR1 and CDR2: SGHRS, YFSETQ. There are 16 residues in the CDR3. The CDR3 DNA sequence: TGCGCCAGCAGCTTGGGGTACAGGGCGGACACCGGGGAGCTGTTTTTT. It encodes CASSLGYRADTGELFF.